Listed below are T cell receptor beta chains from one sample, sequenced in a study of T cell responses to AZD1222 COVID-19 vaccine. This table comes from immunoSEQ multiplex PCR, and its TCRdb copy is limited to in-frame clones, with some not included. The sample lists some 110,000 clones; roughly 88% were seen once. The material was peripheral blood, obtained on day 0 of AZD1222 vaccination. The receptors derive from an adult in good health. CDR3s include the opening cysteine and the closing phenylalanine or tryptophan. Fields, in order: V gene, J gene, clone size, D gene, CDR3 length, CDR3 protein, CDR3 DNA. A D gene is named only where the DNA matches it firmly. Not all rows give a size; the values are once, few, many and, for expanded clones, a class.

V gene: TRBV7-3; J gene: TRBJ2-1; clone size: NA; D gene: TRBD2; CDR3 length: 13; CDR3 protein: CASALATENEQFF; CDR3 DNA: TGTGCCAGCGCACTAGCGACGGAGAATGAGCAGTTCTTC
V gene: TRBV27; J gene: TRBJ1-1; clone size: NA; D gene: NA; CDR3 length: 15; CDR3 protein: CASSLTGGVNTEAFF; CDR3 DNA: TGTGCCAGCAGTTTAACGGGGGGGGTGAACACTGAAGCTTTCTTT
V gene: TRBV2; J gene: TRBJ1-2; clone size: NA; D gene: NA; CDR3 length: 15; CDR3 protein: CASSERQGSNYGYTF; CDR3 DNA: TGTGCCAGCAGTGAACGGCAGGGATCTAACTATGGCTACACCTTC
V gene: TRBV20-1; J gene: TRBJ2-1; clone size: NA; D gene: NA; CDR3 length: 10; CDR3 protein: CSARVYEQFF; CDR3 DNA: TGCAGTGCTAGAGTCTATGAGCAGTTCTTC
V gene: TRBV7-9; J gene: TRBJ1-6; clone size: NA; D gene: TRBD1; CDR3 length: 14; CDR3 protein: CASSLTGVGSPLHF; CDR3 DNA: TGTGCCAGCAGCTTGACAGGGGTCGGTTCACCCCTCCACTTT
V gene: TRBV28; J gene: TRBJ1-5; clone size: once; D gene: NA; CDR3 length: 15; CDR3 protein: CASSLAGYSNQPQHF; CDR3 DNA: TGTGCCAGCAGTTTAGCGGGTTATAGCAATCAGCCCCAGCATTTT
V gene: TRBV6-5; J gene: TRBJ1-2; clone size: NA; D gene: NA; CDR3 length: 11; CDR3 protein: CATRGPYGYTF; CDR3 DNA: TGTGCCACCAGGGGACCCTATGGCTACACCTTC
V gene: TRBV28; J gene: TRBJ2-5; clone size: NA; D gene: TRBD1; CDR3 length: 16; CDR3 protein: CASSSGQGVGLETQYF; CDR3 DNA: TGTGCCAGCAGCTCCGGACAGGGGGTCGGATTAGAGACCCAGTACTTC
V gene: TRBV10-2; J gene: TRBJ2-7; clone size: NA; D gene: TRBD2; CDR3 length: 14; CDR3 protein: CASKPSGTSYEQYF; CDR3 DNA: TGCGCCAGCAAACCGAGCGGGACCTCCTACGAGCAGTACTTC
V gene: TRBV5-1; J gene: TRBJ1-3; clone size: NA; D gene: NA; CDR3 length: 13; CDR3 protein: CASSLDSGNTIYF; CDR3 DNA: TGCGCCAGCAGCTTGGACTCTGGAAACACCATATATTTT